What follows is one T cell receptor (beta chain) and its context. This sample was taken from a study of cytomegalovirus exposure and HLA in healthy donors. TCRdb's copy holds only in-frame clones and misses some; the assay was immunoSEQ multiplex PCR. The sample contains 150,000 or so clones, 87% of which appear only once. There are 14 residues in the CDR3. CDR1 is MNHEY and CDR2 is SVGAGI in the germline V gene. V dropped 10 bases and J dropped 3 bases, with 19 bases sitting between them. The chain couples TRBV6-5 to TRBJ2-7; a possible D gene is TRBD1 (6 bases). This receptor was obtained from a woman aged 25-40 years in good health and CMV-seronegative. The specimen sequenced was PBMCs. The CDR3 loop reads CATQMTRGIYEQYF. Written as DNA, the CDR3 is TGTGCCACCCAGATGACAAGGGGGATCTACGAGCAGTACTTC.